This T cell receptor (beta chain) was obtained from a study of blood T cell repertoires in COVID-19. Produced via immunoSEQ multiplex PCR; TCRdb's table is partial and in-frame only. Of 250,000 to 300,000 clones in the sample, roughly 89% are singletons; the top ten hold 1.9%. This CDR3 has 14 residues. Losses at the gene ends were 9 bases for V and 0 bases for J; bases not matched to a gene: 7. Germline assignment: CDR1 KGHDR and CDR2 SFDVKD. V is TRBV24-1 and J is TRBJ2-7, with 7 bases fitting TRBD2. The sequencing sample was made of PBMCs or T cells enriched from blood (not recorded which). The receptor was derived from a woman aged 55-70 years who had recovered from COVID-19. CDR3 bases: TGTGCCACCCCCGAGCGGGACCTCTCCTACGAGCAGTACTTC. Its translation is CATPERDLSYEQYF.